This T cell receptor beta chain was profiled in a study of blood T cell repertoires in COVID-19. Produced via immunoSEQ multiplex PCR; TCRdb's table is partial and in-frame only. The table has about 200,000 clones, around 80% seen once. Trimming cost V 8 bases and J 2 bases, with 10 bases left between them. Per the germline V gene, CDR1 is MNHEY and CDR2 is SVGAGI. The CDR3 has 13 residues. Sequenced: PBMCs or T cells enriched from blood (not recorded which). The clonotype comes from a middle-aged woman with acute COVID-19. The chain has TRBV6-5 and TRBJ1-5; possibly TRBD1 for D (5 bases). For the CDR3, the DNA is TGTGCCAGCGCTGGCAGGGGCAATCAGCCCCAGCATTTT. It codes for CASAGRGNQPQHF.